These 18 T cell receptor beta chains came from one sample sequenced in a study of CD8 T cells in Susac syndrome. With random hexamers, roughly 0.45 to 1 ug RNA was reverse transcribed. A single record per CDR3 protein comes from TCRdb applying MiXCR to the immunoSEQ multiplex PCR reads. The table shows 150,000 or so distinct CDR3 sequences, with around 94% occurring only once. Material: CD4+ T cells from PBMCs. These receptors were obtained from a human donor in good health.

This sequence joins TRBV4-3 and TRBJ2-7; 7 bases match TRBD2. The CDR3 sequence is 15 residues long. V shed 1 base, J shed 3 bases, and the junction held 6 bases outside the gene matches. From germline, CDR1 is LGHNA and CDR2 YSLEER. CDR3 coding DNA: TGCGCCAGCAGCCAAGCCGCGGGGGTAGGCTACGAGCAGTACTTC. Translating gives CASSQAAGVGYEQYF.

This sequence joins TRBV20-1 and TRBJ1-5, with 7 bases matching TRBD1. The CDR3 extends over 14 amino acids. V shed 8 bases and J 6 bases; nucleotides not matched to a gene: 13. Germline CDR1 and CDR2: DFQATT and SNEGSKA (reference sequence). DNA of the CDR3: TGCAGTCCGGAAGGTCCAGGGGGTGGTCAGCCCCAGCATTTT. It translates to CSPEGPGGGQPQHF.

This clonotype was seen once. The rearrangement joins TRBV20-1 to TRBJ2-1; TRBD2 matches 12 bases. The J segment lost 2 bases and the V segment lost 5 bases, leaving 1 base of the junction unmatched. The germline V gene encodes CDR1 DFQATT and CDR2 SNEGSKA (reference sequence). This CDR3 has 14 amino acids. The CDR3 sequence: CSAGLAGTYNEQFF. The CDR3 DNA follows: TGCAGTGCTGGACTAGCGGGGACCTACAATGAGCAGTTCTTC.

The rearrangement links TRBV29-1 to TRBJ1-2; maybe TRBD1 (5 bases). In germline, CDR1 is SQVTM, CDR2 ANQGSEA. The CDR3 is 8 residues long. The chain's CDR3 is CSWDGYTF. The DNA of the CDR3 is TGCAGTTGGGACGGCTACACCTTC.

Here the CDR3 DNA reads TGTGCCAGCAGCTTAGAGGGCGGATACACTGAAGCTTTCTTT. Translation: CASSLEGGYTEAFF. J is TRBJ1-1 and V is TRBV7-9, with D unresolved. This CDR3 is built from 14 residues. From germline, CDR1 is SEHNR and CDR2 FQNEAQ (reference sequence). V shed 1 base and J shed 3 bases, with 9 bases lying between them.

The chain recombines TRBV5-1 with TRBJ2-5; D is possibly TRBD2 (5 bases). The CDR3 totals 14 residues. V was clipped by 1 base and J by 4 bases, with 11 bases between them. CDR1 SGHRS and CDR2 YFSETQ come from the germline V gene. The CDR3 DNA reads as TGCGCCAGCAGCTTGACGGGAATGGCAGAGACCCAGTACTTC. Protein product: CASSLTGMAETQYF.

This chain joins TRBV2 and TRBJ2-3; 11 nucleotides line up with TRBD2. The V segment lost 5 bases and the J segment 2 bases; nucleotides outside the gene matches: 3. The CDR3 loop spans 15 amino acids. The germline CDR1 and CDR2 sequences are SNHLY and FYNNEI. CDR3 loop: CASSLTSGATDTQYF. DNA of the CDR3: TGTGCCAGCAGTCTGACTAGCGGGGCCACAGATACGCAGTATTTT.

This chain links TRBV20-1 with TRBJ2-3, with D uncertain. Between the trimmed V and J ends, which lost 3 bases and 6 bases, there was a span of 10 bases. CDR1 and CDR2 (germline): DFQATT, SNEGSKA (reference sequence). This CDR3 has 12 residues. The CDR3 loop is CSASRTPDTQYF. The CDR3 nucleotides read TGCAGTGCTAGTAGGACCCCGGATACGCAGTATTTT.

The gene calls are TRBV20-1 and TRBJ1-6, with 7 bases matching TRBD1. The CDR3 consists of 17 residues. CDR1 and CDR2 from the germline V gene are DFQATT and SNEGSKA (reference sequence). J was trimmed by 6 bases and V by 0 bases; bases with no gene match: 11. In DNA form, the CDR3 reads TGCAGTGCTAGAGATCTAGGAGGGGGCGCATTTAATTCACCCCTCCACTTT. This codes for CSARDLGGGAFNSPLHF.

V and J are TRBV7-9 and TRBJ1-6; the D gene is possibly TRBD1 (5 bases). Per germline, CDR1 SEHNR and CDR2 FQNEAQ (reference sequence). The CDR3 is 16 residues long. The germline V and J ends were trimmed by 5 bases and 5 bases, with 16 bases remaining between them. The CDR3 spells CASSDQWGGNNSPLHF. The CDR3 nucleotides are TGTGCCAGCAGCGACCAATGGGGCGGGAATAATTCACCCCTCCACTTT.

V gene TRBV20-1 combines with J gene TRBJ1-5; D possibly corresponds to TRBD1 (6 bases). Trimming stripped 0 bases from V and 4 bases from J, with 13 bases between. The CDR3 length is 15 residues. Germline V gene lookup returns CDR1 DFQATT and CDR2 SNEGSKA (reference sequence). The CDR3 protein is CSARDTGRGNQPQHF. The CDR3 nucleotides read TGCAGTGCTAGAGATACAGGGCGAGGGAATCAGCCCCAGCATTTT.

V and J are TRBV19 and TRBJ1-1, with D perhaps TRBD1 (5 bases). Trimming took 4 bases from V and 9 from J, leaving 15 bases between them. The CDR3 is 13 amino acids. Per the germline V gene, CDR1 is LNHDA and CDR2 is SQIVND (reference sequence). The CDR3 DNA follows: TGTGCCAGTAGTACCGCTGACAGCCCCAAAGCTTTCTTT. Its translation: CASSTADSPKAFF.

Worth noting for this clonotype: A junction boundary mismatches the germline segment, possibly from a read error. The chain employs TRBV15 and TRBJ2-7; tentative D call: TRBD1 (6 bases). Germline-derived CDR1 and CDR2 are LNHNV and YYDKDF (reference sequence). The CDR3 covers 13 residues. The CDR3 protein is CATSRDGQDSRIF. Here the CDR3 DNA reads TGTGCCACCAGCAGAGATGGTCAGGACAGCCGGATCTTC. Based on the CDR3 plus reference TRBV15 and TRBJ2-7, the full variable domain is DAMVIQNPRYQVTQFGKPVTLSCSQTLNHNVMYWYQQKSSQAPKLLFHYYDKDFNNEADTPDNFQSRRPNTSFCFLDIRSPGLGDTAMYLCATSRDGQDSRIFGPGTRLTVT.

The gene calls are TRBV12-3 or TRBV12-4 and TRBJ2-1; either TRBD1 or TRBD2 may supply D (5 bases each). The CDR3 sequence is 12 residues long. The V and J ends lost 6 bases and 4 bases respectively, with 7 bases between them. The CDR3 DNA is TGTGCCAGCAGGTGGGGGTACAATGAGCAGTTCTTC. Translating gives CASRWGYNEQFF.

This chain links TRBV18 with TRBJ1-5; a weak D match, TRBD1 (5 bases). V was pared by 3 bases and J by 4 bases, with 7 bases between. The CDR3 is 13 amino acids. The germline V gene has CDR1 KGHSH and CDR2 LQKENI. The CDR3 region is CASSPDRNQPQHF. The CDR3 DNA follows: TGTGCCAGCTCACCCGACAGAAATCAGCCCCAGCATTTT.

V is TRBV5-1 and J is TRBJ1-5; D uncertain. The germline gives CDR1 SGHRS, CDR2 YFSETQ. V lost 4 bases to trimming and J lost 2 bases, with 13 bases between them. This CDR3 region has 15 residues. CDR3 loop: CASSLLGGGNQPQHF. The DNA of the CDR3 is TGCGCCAGCAGCCTTTTGGGCGGGGGCAATCAGCCCCAGCATTTT.

The chain uses TRBV28 and TRBJ2-3, with D possibly being TRBD1 (6 bases). V shed 8 bases and J shed 4 bases, with 16 bases lying between them. This CDR3 has 14 amino acids. CDR1 and CDR2 from the germline V gene are MDHEN and SYDVKM. CDR3 in amino acids: CASFDRRSADTQYF. The CDR3 bases are TGTGCCAGCTTCGACAGGCGTTCGGCAGATACGCAGTATTTT. Based on the CDR3 plus reference TRBV28 and TRBJ2-3, the full variable domain is DVKVTQSSRYLVKRTGEKVFLECVQDMDHENMFWYRQDPGLGLRLIYFSYDVKMKEKGDIPEGYSVSREKKERFSLILESASTNQTSMYLCASFDRRSADTQYFGPGTRLTVL.

The V and J genes are TRBV15 and TRBJ2-7; a weak D match, TRBD1 (6 bases). The CDR3 runs 14 residues. The V end lost 0 bases, the J end lost 7 bases, and 13 bases lay between the germline ends. Germline assignment: CDR1 LNHNV and CDR2 YYDKDF (reference sequence). The CDR3 here is CATSRDSVGGEQYF. In DNA form, the CDR3 reads TGTGCCACCAGCAGAGATTCTGTAGGGGGTGAGCAGTACTTC.